The T cell receptor (beta chain) under discussion was sequenced for a study of T cells in tumors after PD-1 blockade. The repertoire was sequenced with immunoSEQ multiplex PCR; TCRdb's copy has only in-frame clones and lacks some. The table records about 34,000 clones, roughly two thirds of them present only once. Tumor or blood genomic DNA was sequenced, with inputs of roughly 550 ng to 6,500 ng. The sample in question was PBMCs, obtained after anti-PD-1 treatment. This clonotype originated in a human donor with basal cell carcinoma.

CDR3 in amino acids: CASSEGLAKNIQYF. The CDR3 DNA reads as TGTGCCAGCTCTGAGGGACTAGCCAAAAACATTCAGTACTTC. The chain uses TRBV18 and TRBJ2-4, with D tentatively TRBD2 (6 bases). V lost 6 bases and J 0 bases, leaving 9 bases between the germline ends. From germline, CDR1 is KGHSH and CDR2 LQKENI. CDR3 length: 14 amino acids.